This T cell receptor beta chain was obtained from a study of blood T cell repertoires in COVID-19. About the research overall: PBMCs, B-cell-depleted T cells, or T cells were the source of the cDNA or gDNA that made up the material.

Clones were sequenced by immunoSEQ multiplex PCR, and TCRdb holds only the in-frame ones, with some missing. The data hold about 140,000 clones, with 85% observed a single time. This CDR3 comprises 15 residues. Germline V gene sequence: CDR1 SEHNR, CDR2 FQNEAQ (reference sequence). The V and J ends lost 6 bases and 1 base respectively, with 15 bases between them. J is TRBJ2-5 and V is TRBV7-9, with D possibly being TRBD1 (6 bases). This clonotype was obtained from a man aged 50 to 59 with acute or convalescent COVID-19. The sequenced material came from peripheral blood. CDR3 loop: CASRPDRLVQETQYF. In DNA, the CDR3 is TGTGCCAGCAGACCGGACAGATTAGTCCAAGAGACCCAGTACTTC. Variable domain in full (rest from reference TRBV7-9 and TRBJ2-5): DTGVSQNPRHKITKRGQNVTFRCDPISEHNRLYWYRQTLGQGPEFLTYFQNEAQLEKSRLLSDRFSAERPKGSFSTLEIQRTEQGDSAMYLCASRPDRLVQETQYFGPGTRLLVL.